The T cell receptor (beta chain) under discussion was sequenced for a study of blood T cells in healthy people across ages. Background on the study: Capture via template switching afforded approximately one barcoded beta molecule per two T cells.

This clonotype was counted once. A second 7 to 11 cycle PCR used barcoded and J-beta primers. Tagging of each cDNA molecule was performed by a template-switch adaptor with 12 random nucleotides. TCRdb analysed the 5' RACE reads with MiXCR anew, one entry per CDR3 protein. This sample has 700,000 to 950,000 distinct CDR3 sequences, with nearly 60% found just once. Every donor gave ten milliliters of peripheral blood. Researchers isolated at least 6.5 million PBMCs per sample. CDR1 and CDR2 from the germline V gene are MDHEN and SYDVKM. Trimming shortened V by 3 bases and J by 3 bases, and 23 bases separated the two germline ends. The CDR3 totals 18 residues.

The genes are TRBV28 and TRBJ1-2; unclear D gene. Material for sequencing was blood. The receptor comes from a man aged 30-40 years in good health. CDR3 DNA sequence: TGTGCCAGCAGTTTGGGCAGTTTCCTCGCGCTGAAAGACTATGGCTACACCTTC. As protein: CASSLGSFLALKDYGYTF.